This TCR beta chain was recorded in a study of blood T cell repertoires in COVID-19. Germline V gene data show CDR1 as KGHDR and CDR2 as SFDVKD. V was pared by 3 bases and J by 7 bases, with 21 bases between. The CDR3 covers 17 residues. The protocol was immunoSEQ multiplex PCR, while the TCRdb copy is restricted to in-frame clones and leaves out a portion. The table records fewer than 300,000 clones, approximately 90% of them present only once. The source is a woman aged 40 to 50 with acute COVID-19. This sequence joins TRBV24-1 and TRBJ1-5, with unresolved D. Sequenced: PBMCs or T cells enriched from blood (not recorded which). The DNA for the CDR3 is TGTGCCACCAGTGATCACCCCGCAGGAGGTCGAGGGCAGCCCCAGCATTTT. This encodes CATSDHPAGGRGQPQHF.